The entry that follows covers one T cell receptor beta chain sequence. The sample originates from a study of OX40 agonist ivuxolimab in advanced cancers. Per germline, CDR1 LGHNT and CDR2 FRNRAP. The CDR3 consists of 15 residues. Trimming removed 6 bases from V and 7 bases from J, with 19 bases in between. Repertoires were generated with immunoSEQ multiplex PCR, while TCRdb's copy carries only in-frame clones and drops some. This table has about 28,000 clones, about 85% appearing once. The source is an adult with an advanced solid tumor such as melanoma, head and neck, liver or kidney cancer. V usage is TRBV12-5 and J usage is TRBJ2-4, with unresolved D. The sequencing here drew on CD4+ or CD8+ T cells sorted from blood, taken in a trial of the OX40 agonist ivuxolimab. CDR3 nucleotide sequence: TGTGCTAGTGGGCTGGGAAGGACCCCCCTGAACATTCAGTACTTC. This translates into CASGLGRTPLNIQYF.